This T cell receptor beta chain was identified during a study of CD8 T cells in ankylosing spondylitis. This clonotype was picked up many times. Its cognate antigen is unknown. The CDR3 is made up of 13 amino acids. The V gene's germline CDR1 is MNHNS and CDR2 SASEGT. V lost 6 bases to trimming and J lost 2 bases, with 10 bases between them. TCRdb redid the calling of the 5' RACE reads with MiXCR, one entry per CDR3 protein. The table has 240,000 or so distinct CDR3 sequences, 9.5% to 12% seen once. Study-level findings and limits: Earlier literature documents some of the motif variants in reactive arthritis synovial fluid and blood. Reportedly, matched ankylosing spondylitis synovial fluid was significantly enriched for disease-linked clones.

The TCR comes from a male donor with ankylosing spondylitis or in good health (not recorded which). The specimen sequenced was blood, either unsorted or a sorted T cell fraction (not recorded which). The chain carries TRBV6-1 and TRBJ1-2; no definite D call. The CDR3 coding sequence is TGTGCCAGCAGCCTTGACGAAAACTATGGCTACACCTTC. Amino acid sequence: CASSLDENYGYTF.